Shown below are 4 T cell receptor beta chains from a single sample sequenced in a study of Ad26.COV2.S vaccination and SARS-CoV-2 variants. Stated treatment: some 20 received Ad26.COV2.S at low or high dose, single or two shots; several received placebo; per-sample allocation not given. Day 63 after the first injection of vaccine or placebo was the sampling time. Only in-frame clones appear in the TCRdb table, and some are missing; sequencing was by immunoSEQ multiplex PCR. The repertoire includes about 350,000 clones, roughly 90% of them detected once, and roughly 5% sits in the top ten. Sample: peripheral blood, taken in a trial of Ad26.COV2.S vaccine versus placebo. These receptors came from a person aged 18-65 years who received the Ad26.COV2.S COVID-19 vaccine or a placebo.

This chain links TRBV7-2 with TRBJ2-1; TRBD2 aligns across 9 bases. This CDR3 has 15 residues. The V and J ends lost 7 bases and 11 bases, in that order; junction bases with no gene match: 15. Germline V lookup: CDR1 SGHTA, CDR2 FQGNSA. CDR3 nucleotides: TGTGCCAGCACCCTACTATTAGGCGGGGGGGGGAAGCAGTTCTTC. This gives the protein CASTLLLGGGGKQFF.

This clone was counted once. The chain carries TRBV5-1 and TRBJ2-7; 10 bases are a match to TRBD1. This CDR3 is 14 amino acids long. The germline CDR1 and CDR2 sequences are SGHRS and YFSETQ. Trimming cost V 4 bases and J 6 bases; bases outside gene matches: 7. The CDR3 coding sequence is TGCGCCAGCAGCGCCGGGACAGGGGACATCGAGCAGTACTTC. This gives the protein CASSAGTGDIEQYF.

The chain has TRBV28 and TRBJ1-1; possibly TRBD1 for D (5 bases). V dropped 5 bases and J dropped 5 bases, with 24 bases sitting between them. This CDR3 is 17 amino acids long. The germline V gene has CDR1 MDHEN and CDR2 SYDVKM. This chain's CDR3 is CASSSRGYLGRGTEAFF. The CDR3, as DNA: TGTGCCAGCAGTAGCCGGGGGTATTTGGGAAGAGGAACTGAAGCTTTCTTT.

This chain links TRBV7-2 with TRBJ2-7, with D possibly being TRBD1 (6 bases). CDR3 size: 13 residues. Germline values: CDR1 SGHTA, CDR2 FQGNSA. Trimming stripped 3 bases from V and 6 bases from J, with 12 bases between. The CDR3 DNA follows: TGTGCCAGCAGCTTCTACAGGGAATCCGAGCAGTACTTC. This codes for CASSFYRESEQYF.